This T cell receptor beta chain was captured by sequencing in a study of Ad26.COV2.S vaccination and SARS-CoV-2 variants. As to treatment: roughly 20 received Ad26.COV2.S at low or high dose, single or two shots; a few received placebo; per-sample allocation not given. Collection of the samples took place on day 63 after the first injection of vaccine or placebo. Profiling relied on immunoSEQ multiplex PCR, and the TCRdb table lists in-frame clones only, not all of them. The sample lists about half a million clones; approximately 90% were seen once. Germline CDR1 and CDR2: SNHLY and FYNNEI. The CDR3 covers 15 residues. V was trimmed by 4 bases and J by 2 bases, leaving 15 bases between them.

This TCR was sampled from a person aged 18-60 years who received the Ad26.COV2.S COVID-19 vaccine or a placebo. The sample consisted of peripheral blood, taken in a trial of Ad26.COV2.S vaccine versus placebo. The chain carries TRBV2 and TRBJ2-7; a possible D gene is TRBD1 (5 bases). The chain's CDR3 is CASSAQGGTPYEQYF. The DNA of the CDR3 is TGTGCCAGCAGTGCTCAGGGCGGAACCCCCTACGAGCAGTACTTC.